The T cell receptor beta chain described here comes from a study of T cell responses to AZD1222 COVID-19 vaccine. Sequencing was performed with immunoSEQ multiplex PCR; in TCRdb, only in-frame clones are kept and a portion is missing. The sample includes approximately 150,000 clones, over 90% of them seen just once. The trim removed 3 bases at V and 5 bases at J, leaving 2 bases unmatched. Germline V lookup: CDR1 SGHNT, CDR2 YYREEE (reference sequence). The CDR3 covers 13 residues. General study results and limits: Of the AZD1222 recipients, only five to seven were seropositive at baseline. Following two doses of AZD1222, Spike-specific TCR breadth and depth rose.

Concerning this clone: Its antigen is undetermined.

This chain links TRBV5-4 with TRBJ2-1, with 7 positions matching TRBD2. The clonotype was recovered from an adult in good health. This specimen was peripheral blood, taken on day 0 of AZD1222 vaccination. The CDR3 DNA is TGTGCCAGCAGCTCCACTAGCGACAATGAGCAGTTCTTC. It codes for CASSSTSDNEQFF.